This entry lists 20 T cell receptor beta chains sequenced from one sample in a study of shared clonotypes between healthy human individuals. Sequencing was performed with immunoSEQ multiplex PCR; in TCRdb, only in-frame clones are kept and a portion is missing. The sample carries about 470,000 clones, around 79% recorded once. Sequences were obtained from PBMCs. These receptors all come from a woman in her forties in good health. Some clones in this sample may be carry-over from other donors' samples.

V usage is TRBV28 and J usage is TRBJ2-5; D remains ambiguous. The CDR3 contains 13 residues. Looked up from germline, CDR1 is MDHEN and CDR2 is SYDVKM. The V and J ends lost 7 bases and 5 bases respectively, with 14 bases between them. This CDR3 is CASTLGGVETQYF. CDR3 nucleotide sequence: TGTGCCAGCACCTTAGGTGGGGTGGAGACCCAGTACTTC.

This sequence joins TRBV27 and TRBJ2-1; 9 nucleotides align to TRBD2. V lost 3 bases to trimming and J lost 2 bases; unmatched junction nucleotides: 8. Germline assignment: CDR1 MNHEY and CDR2 SMNVEV (reference sequence). The CDR3 runs to 17 residues. The CDR3: CASSFTRAGGPYNEQFF. CDR3 DNA: TGTGCCAGCAGTTTCACCCGGGCGGGAGGGCCCTACAATGAGCAGTTCTTC.

The chain uses TRBV19 and TRBJ2-5, with 9 bases lining up with TRBD2. CDR3 length: 13 residues. The junction had 2 bases not matched to a gene; V was cut back by 6 bases and J by 3 bases. Germline values: CDR1 LNHDA, CDR2 SQIVND (reference sequence). CDR3 in amino acids: CASRVAGEETQYF. The CDR3 DNA reads TGTGCCAGTAGGGTAGCGGGAGAAGAGACCCAGTACTTC.

This clone has a single count. V usage is TRBV5-1 and J usage is TRBJ1-4; 11 bases map to TRBD1. The CDR3 contains 15 residues. CDR1 and CDR2 from the germline V gene are SGHRS and YFSETQ. The V gene end was trimmed by 4 bases and the J gene end by 10 bases; junction bases not matched to a gene: 9. CDR3 nucleotide sequence: TGCGCCAGCAGCCCGAACGTGGGACAGGGGGGAAAACTGTTTTTT. This codes for CASSPNVGQGGKLFF.

The DNA of the CDR3 is TGTGCCAGCAGCTTACAGGGGTCCACCGGGGAGCTGTTTTTT. Protein: CASSLQGSTGELFF. The V call is TRBV5-4, the J call TRBJ2-2; TRBD1 matches at 7 bases. The CDR3 totals 14 residues. V shed 2 bases, J shed 4 bases, and the junction held 2 bases outside the gene matches. Germline-derived CDR1 and CDR2 are SGHNT and YYREEE (reference sequence).

The V call is TRBV28, the J call TRBJ1-1, with 8 bases aligning to TRBD1. Unmatched junction bases numbered 9, after V lost 6 bases and J lost 3 bases. The CDR3 totals 15 residues. CDR1 is MDHEN and CDR2 is SYDVKM in the germline V gene. CDR3 in DNA: TGTGCCAGCAGCTCCCCCCACAGGGGGGACACTGAAGCTTTCTTT. Its translation: CASSSPHRGDTEAFF.

The chain carries TRBV28 and TRBJ1-3, with unresolved D. This CDR3 region has 12 residues. V lost 7 bases and J lost 1, with 5 bases in between. The V gene's germline CDR1 is MDHEN and CDR2 SYDVKM. CDR3 sequence: CASIGSGNTIYF. CDR3 DNA: TGTGCCAGCATTGGGTCTGGAAACACCATATATTTT.

The chain links TRBV15 to TRBJ2-1, with 8 nucleotides matching TRBD2. This CDR3 has 15 amino acids. Germline V gene lookup returns CDR1 LNHNV and CDR2 YYDKDF (reference sequence). Trimming at V came to 3 bases and at J to 2 bases, leaving 3 bases not matched to a gene. For the CDR3, the DNA is TGTGCCACCAGCAGTACTAGCGGCACCTACAATGAGCAGTTCTTC. This translates into CATSSTSGTYNEQFF.

This clone was counted between two and nine times. This CDR3 is also generated by other DNA sequences in the sample. The chain joins TRBV5-1 to TRBJ2-5; D perhaps matches TRBD1 (5 bases). This CDR3 has 15 amino acids. Trimming removed 0 bases at V and 3 bases at J, with 12 bases between. The germline gives CDR1 SGHRS, CDR2 YFSETQ. DNA of the CDR3: TGCGCCAGCAGCTTGGCCTTGGGCAGGGAAGAGACCCAGTACTTC. It translates to CASSLALGREETQYF.

The chain couples TRBV28 to TRBJ1-2; maybe TRBD1 (6 bases). Deletions cut 5 bases from V and 2 bases from J, with 15 bases between. This CDR3 contains 15 residues. Per the germline V gene, CDR1 is MDHEN and CDR2 is SYDVKM. CDR3 amino acids: CASSTGGAENYGYTF. DNA for the CDR3: TGTGCCAGCAGTACCGGGGGGGCAGAGAACTATGGCTACACCTTC.

The CDR3 region has the DNA TGTGCCAGCAGTCCGCCTCCCCCTGGAAACACCATATATTTT. Encoded protein: CASSPPPPGNTIYF. The genes are TRBV28 and TRBJ1-3, with D hard to call. Germline loops: CDR1 MDHEN, CDR2 SYDVKM. Trimming pared 5 bases from V and 2 bases from J, leaving 10 bases between. The CDR3 has 14 amino acids.

Concerning this clone itself: Relative to the germline gene, one junction end is altered; a read error may explain this. This chain joins TRBV7-6 and TRBJ2-1; TRBD2 matches 7 bases. CDR3 length: 15 residues. Germline V gives CDR1 SGHVS, CDR2 FNYEAQ. The CDR3 sequence: CASSDSVGLRDLRVF. The CDR3 nucleotides are TGTGCCAGCAGCGACTCGGTGGGACTAAGGGACCTCCGAGTCTTC.

The V gene is TRBV7-9, the J gene TRBJ2-7; TRBD1 agrees at 11 bases. Germline V gene sequence: CDR1 SEHNR, CDR2 FQNEAQ (reference sequence). V trimming: 4 bases; J trimming: 5 bases; junction bases outside the gene matches: 7. The CDR3 is 15 amino acids. The CDR3 reads CASSSRTGGNDEQYF. CDR3 nucleotide sequence: TGTGCCAGCAGCTCAAGGACAGGGGGCAATGACGAGCAGTACTTC. Full variable domain (outside the CDR3, taken from reference TRBV7-9 and TRBJ2-7): DTGVSQNPRHKITKRGQNVTFRCDPISEHNRLYWYRQTLGQGPEFLTYFQNEAQLEKSRLLSDRFSAERPKGSFSTLEIQRTEQGDSAMYLCASSSRTGGNDEQYFGPGTRLTVT.

This chain joins TRBV4-2 and TRBJ2-5, with 9 bases aligning to TRBD1. The CDR3 contains 17 residues. The V gene end was trimmed by 2 bases and the J gene end by 3 bases; junction bases not matched to a gene: 10. Germline CDR1 reads LGHNA; CDR2 reads YNFKEQ. The CDR3 nucleotides read TGTGCCAGCAGCCAATTCCTCGGACAGGGGCCTGAAGAGACCCAGTACTTC. Protein: CASSQFLGQGPEETQYF.

J is TRBJ2-2 and V is TRBV11-2, with no clear D. The length of the CDR3 is 15 residues. Germline values: CDR1 SGHAT, CDR2 FQNNGV. The ends were cut back, 2 bases at V and 4 bases at J, with 11 bases in the middle. In DNA form, the CDR3 reads TGTGCCAGCAGCTTAAATGGTCAGCGCACCGGGGAGCTGTTTTTT. Its protein product is CASSLNGQRTGELFF.

The genes are TRBV7-3 and TRBJ2-1; 9 nucleotides match TRBD2. The J segment lost 1 base and the V segment lost 3 bases, leaving 10 bases of the junction unmatched. This CDR3 has 18 residues. Looked up from germline, CDR1 is SGHTA and CDR2 is FQGTGA. This CDR3 is CASSFSPRGRVSYNEQFF. CDR3 nucleotides: TGTGCCAGCAGCTTTTCCCCCCGCGGGAGGGTTTCCTACAATGAGCAGTTCTTC. Full variable domain (rest looked up from reference TRBV7-3 and TRBJ2-1): GAGVSQTPSNKVTEKGKYVELRCDPISGHTALYWYRQSLGQGPEFLIYFQGTGAADDSGLPNDRFFAVRPEGSVSTLKIQRTERGDSAVYLCASSFSPRGRVSYNEQFFGPGTRLTVL.

The gene calls are TRBV19 and TRBJ2-7, with no clear D. The CDR3 runs to 13 residues. Germline CDR1 is LNHDA and CDR2 is SQIVND (reference sequence). Trimming removed 3 bases from V and 1 base from J, with 7 bases in between. The chain's CDR3 is CASSIVASYEQYF. Written as DNA, the CDR3 is TGTGCCAGTAGTATCGTCGCGTCCTACGAGCAGTACTTC.

The CDR3 here is CASSPTRVEQYF. CDR3 DNA: TGTGCCAGCAGCCCCACGCGCGTTGAGCAGTACTTC. The chain joins TRBV7-8 to TRBJ2-7, with D uncertain. This CDR3 contains 12 residues. In germline, CDR1 is SGHVS, CDR2 FQNEAQ. V was cut by 5 bases and J by 7 bases, with 12 bases left in between. Variable domain in full (rest from reference TRBV7-8 and TRBJ2-7): GAGVSQSPRYKVAKRGQDVALRCDPISGHVSLFWYQQALGQGPEFLTYFQNEAQLDKSGLPSDRFFAERPEGSVSTLKIQRTQQEDSAVYLCASSPTRVEQYFGPGTRLTVT.

The table lists this clone with a count of one. The chain joins TRBV11-2 to TRBJ2-1; 13 nucleotides match TRBD2. The CDR3 totals 17 residues. The V and J ends lost 5 bases and 7 bases, in that order; junction bases with no gene match: 11. The germline gives CDR1 SGHAT, CDR2 FQNNGV. The CDR3 DNA reads TGTGCCAGCAGCAAAAATCCCGGGACTAGCGGGACAAATGAGCAGTTCTTC. Translated, it gives CASSKNPGTSGTNEQFF.

The chain joins TRBV27 to TRBJ2-2, with 15 nucleotides matching TRBD2. Germline V gene sequence: CDR1 MNHEY, CDR2 SMNVEV (reference sequence). This CDR3 has 19 residues. V was clipped by 6 bases and J by 2 bases; unmatched bases: 10. DNA for the CDR3: TGTGCCAGCAGGGAATACGGGACTAGCGGGAGGAGCAACACCGGGGAGCTGTTTTTT. Protein: CASREYGTSGRSNTGELFF.